This T cell receptor (beta chain) emerged from a study of CD8 T cells in ankylosing spondylitis. The germline gives CDR1 SGHRS, CDR2 YFSETQ. V was pared by 2 bases and J by 10 bases, with 11 bases of the junction left unmatched. The CDR3 runs 15 residues. TCRdb re-called the 5' RACE reads with MiXCR, one entry per CDR3 protein. The sample contains approximately 220,000 distinct CDR3 sequences, roughly 24% of which appear only once. Concerning this clonotype itself: Possible read error: a much larger clone is one base away.

The rearrangement uses TRBV5-1 and TRBJ2-1; TRBD1 agrees at 8 bases. The source material was blood, either unsorted or a sorted T cell fraction (not recorded which). The sequence came from a male donor with ankylosing spondylitis or in good health (not recorded which). CDR3 in DNA: TGCGCCAGCAGCTTAGTACAGGGGGTAAAGGTCGAGCAGTTCTTC. Translated, it gives CASSLVQGVKVEQFF.